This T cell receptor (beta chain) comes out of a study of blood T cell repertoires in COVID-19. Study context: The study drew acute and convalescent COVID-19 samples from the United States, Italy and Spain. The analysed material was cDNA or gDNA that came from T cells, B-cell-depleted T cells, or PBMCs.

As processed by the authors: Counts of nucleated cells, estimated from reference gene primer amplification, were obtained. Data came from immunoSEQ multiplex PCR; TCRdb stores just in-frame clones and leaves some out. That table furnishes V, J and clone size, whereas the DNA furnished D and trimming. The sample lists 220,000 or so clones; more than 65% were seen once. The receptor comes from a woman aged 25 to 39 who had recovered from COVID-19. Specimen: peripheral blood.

The CDR3 sequence: CASSGTGTGVMREQFF. The CDR3, as DNA: TGTGCCAGCAGCGGTACCGGGACAGGGGTGATGAGGGAGCAGTTCTTC. The chain combines TRBV9 with TRBJ2-1; 10 nucleotides agree with TRBD1. The CDR3 extends over 16 amino acids. Per the germline V gene, CDR1 is SGDLS and CDR2 is YYNGEE. V lost 3 bases and J lost 10; bases outside the gene matches: 13.